Detailed here is one T cell receptor (beta chain). Its antigen remains unidentified. Assay: immunoSEQ multiplex PCR; the TCRdb copy retains only in-frame clones and omits some. Here the sample spans around 26,000 clones, roughly 91% being singletons. This specimen comes from a study of T cells in localized non-small cell lung cancer. Study outcomes and limitations: When the top 100 tumor clones were examined, a median approximately 59 of them also appeared in the adjacent lung, which was paired and uninvolved. Uninvolved adjacent lung showed the highest T cell clonality, exceeding tumor.

Germline CDR1 reads SGHNT; CDR2 reads YENEEA. This CDR3 region has 14 residues. Losses at the gene ends were 3 bases for V and 5 bases for J; bases not matched to a gene: 7. The receptor was derived from a woman aged 40-69 years with stage I lung adenocarcinoma. The genes are TRBV11-3 and TRBJ2-7; 7 bases fit TRBD1. Sequencing used peripheral blood, obtained before any cancer treatment. CDR3 bases: TGTGCCAGCAGCTTTGGCAGGGGGATCCACGAGCAGTACTTC. As protein: CASSFGRGIHEQYF.